The rows below give T cell receptor beta chains drawn from one sample of a study of control samples from healthy donors and cancer patients. The method was immunoSEQ multiplex PCR; TCRdb's version includes in-frame clones alone and lacks a portion of them. The repertoire holds 130,000 or so clones, with 88% as singletons. Specimen: blood. Every receptor here comes from a man in his fifties in good health. Each CDR3 is given with its conserved first and last residue. A D gene is named only where the DNA matches it firmly. For some rows the clone size is stated as once, few or many, or as a class when expanded; others skip it.

abundance	d_gene	v_gene	j_gene	CDR3aa	CDR3nt
-	-	TRBV6-1	TRBJ1-1	CASSEFGRRTNTEAFF	TGTGCCAGCAGTGAATTTGGCAGACGAACGAACACTGAAGCTTTCTTT
-	-	TRBV3-1/TRBV3-2	TRBJ2-1	CASSQVVMGNNEQFF	TGTGCCAGCAGCCAAGTTGTTATGGGAAACAATGAGCAGTTCTTC
-	-	TRBV10-3	TRBJ2-3	CATRTSTDTQYF	TGTGCCACCAGAACTAGCACAGATACGCAGTATTTT
once	-	TRBV6-6	TRBJ2-5	CASSYGSGTQYF	TGTGCCAGCAGTTACGGGTCGGGGACCCAGTACTTC
-	-	TRBV4-1	TRBJ2-1	CASSQTTGPHNEQFF	TGCGCCAGCAGCCAGACTACCGGACCACACAATGAGCAGTTCTTC
-	TRBD1	TRBV7-3	TRBJ2-3	CASSSGTAGRDTQYF	TGTGCCAGCAGCTCCGGGACAGCAGGAAGGGATACGCAGTATTTT
-	TRBD1	TRBV28	TRBJ2-7	CASSFKWDRDYEQYF	TGTGCCAGCAGTTTTAAATGGGACAGGGACTACGAGCAGTACTTC
once	-	TRBV24-1	TRBJ2-5	CATSDPGHKGETQYF	TGTGCCACCAGTGACCCGGGACATAAAGGAGAGACCCAGTACTTC
-	-	TRBV28	TRBJ2-2	CASSRLKVSSGELFF	TGTGCCAGCAGCCGTCTCAAGGTTTCCAGCGGGGAGCTGTTTTTT
-	-	TRBV24-1	TRBJ1-4	CATSDAQNNEKLFF	TGTGCCACCAGTGACGCCCAGAATAATGAAAAACTGTTTTTT
-	TRBD2	TRBV7-2	TRBJ2-1	CASSLSGASYNEQFF	TGTGCCAGCAGCTTGAGCGGGGCGTCCTACAATGAGCAGTTCTTC
-	-	TRBV9	TRBJ1-2	CASSVSVNYGYTF	TGTGCCAGCAGCGTCTCGGTGAACTATGGCTACACCTTC
few	-	TRBV5-6	TRBJ2-7	CASSFGQSYEQYF	TGTGCCAGCAGCTTTGGACAGTCCTACGAGCAGTACTTC
-	TRBD2	TRBV7-9	TRBJ2-1	CASSLGLAGNEQFF	TGTGCCAGCAGCTTGGGGCTAGCGGGGAATGAGCAGTTCTTC
-	TRBD2	TRBV30	TRBJ2-7	CAWSVQAGTYEQYF	TGTGCCTGGAGTGTCCAAGCGGGAACCTACGAGCAGTACTTC
-	TRBD1	TRBV27	TRBJ1-5	CASSWDRNQPQHF	TGTGCCAGCAGTTGGGACAGAAATCAGCCCCAGCATTTT
-	TRBD2	TRBV3-1/TRBV3-2	TRBJ2-5	CASSVAGQETQYF	TGTGCCAGCAGCGTAGCGGGACAAGAGACCCAGTACTTC
-	-	TRBV5-1	TRBJ2-2	CASSLDPGELFF	TGCGCCAGCAGCTTGGATCCCGGGGAGCTGTTTTTT
-	-	TRBV5-4	TRBJ2-5	CASSKLETQYF	TGTGCCAGCAGCAAATTAGAGACCCAGTACTTC
-	-	TRBV5-1	TRBJ2-7	CASSSQTSPGLYEQYF	TGCGCCAGCAGCTCGCAGACGAGTCCGGGGTTATACGAGCAGTACTTC
-	-	TRBV30	TRBJ1-1	CAWSDRSVEAAFF	TGTGCCTGGAGTGATAGGTCGGTCGAGGCGGCTTTCTTT
few	-	TRBV6-5	TRBJ1-3	CASRRDLDYTIYF	TGTGCCAGCAGGAGGGACCTGGATTACACCATATATTTT
-	TRBD2	TRBV6-5	TRBJ2-1	CASSYTSGGATEQFF	TGTGCCAGCAGTTACACTAGCGGGGGGGCCACTGAGCAGTTCTTC
-	TRBD1	TRBV15	TRBJ1-6	CATSRVRGRFSPLHF	TGTGCCACCAGCAGGGTCAGGGGGCGGTTTTCACCCCTCCACTTT
few	TRBD1	TRBV19	TRBJ1-5	CASSLGPGTGGLRPQHF	TGTGCCAGTAGTCTCGGTCCCGGGACAGGGGGCTTAAGGCCCCAGCATTTT
few	-	TRBV3-1/TRBV3-2	TRBJ1-6	CASSAGTPPLHF	TGTGCCAGCAGCGCAGGGACGCCACCCCTCCACTTT
-	-	TRBV28	TRBJ2-3	CASNFLGGGQVSDTQYF	TGTGCCAGCAACTTTTTGGGGGGGGGCCAAGTTTCAGATACGCAGTATTTT
-	-	TRBV23-1	TRBJ1-6	CASFQRDTDNSPLHF	TGCGCCAGCTTCCAACGGGACACGGATAATTCACCCCTCCACTTT
-	TRBD2	TRBV5-1	TRBJ2-1	CASSLATGGGGANYNEQFF	TGCGCCAGCAGCTTGGCCACGGGCGGCGGGGGGGCAAATTACAATGAGCAGTTCTTC
-	-	TRBV10-1	TRBJ2-5	CASSEGRTRRETQYF	TGCGCCAGCAGTGAGGGCAGAACTAGGAGGGAGACCCAGTACTTC